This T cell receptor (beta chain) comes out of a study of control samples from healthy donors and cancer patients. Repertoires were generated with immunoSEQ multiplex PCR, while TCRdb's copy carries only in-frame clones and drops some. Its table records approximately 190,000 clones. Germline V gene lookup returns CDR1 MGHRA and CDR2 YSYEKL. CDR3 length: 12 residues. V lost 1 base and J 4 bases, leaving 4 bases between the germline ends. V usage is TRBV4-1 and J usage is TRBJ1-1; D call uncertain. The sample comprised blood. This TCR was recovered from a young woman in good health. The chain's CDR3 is CASSQVGTEAFF. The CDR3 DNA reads TGCGCCAGCAGCCAAGTTGGCACTGAAGCTTTCTTT.